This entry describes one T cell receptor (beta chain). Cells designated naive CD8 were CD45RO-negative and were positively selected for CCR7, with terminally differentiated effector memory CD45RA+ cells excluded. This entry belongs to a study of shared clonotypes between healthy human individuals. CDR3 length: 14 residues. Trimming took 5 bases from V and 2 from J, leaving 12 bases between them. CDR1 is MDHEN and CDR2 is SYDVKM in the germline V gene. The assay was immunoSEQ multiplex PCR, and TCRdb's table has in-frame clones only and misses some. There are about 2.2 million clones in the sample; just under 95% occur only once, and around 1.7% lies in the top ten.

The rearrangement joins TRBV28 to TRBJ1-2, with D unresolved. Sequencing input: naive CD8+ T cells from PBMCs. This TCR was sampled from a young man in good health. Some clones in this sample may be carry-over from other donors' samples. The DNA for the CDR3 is TGTGCCAGCAGTCCCGGGGTCGGCAACTATGGCTACACCTTC. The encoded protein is CASSPGVGNYGYTF.